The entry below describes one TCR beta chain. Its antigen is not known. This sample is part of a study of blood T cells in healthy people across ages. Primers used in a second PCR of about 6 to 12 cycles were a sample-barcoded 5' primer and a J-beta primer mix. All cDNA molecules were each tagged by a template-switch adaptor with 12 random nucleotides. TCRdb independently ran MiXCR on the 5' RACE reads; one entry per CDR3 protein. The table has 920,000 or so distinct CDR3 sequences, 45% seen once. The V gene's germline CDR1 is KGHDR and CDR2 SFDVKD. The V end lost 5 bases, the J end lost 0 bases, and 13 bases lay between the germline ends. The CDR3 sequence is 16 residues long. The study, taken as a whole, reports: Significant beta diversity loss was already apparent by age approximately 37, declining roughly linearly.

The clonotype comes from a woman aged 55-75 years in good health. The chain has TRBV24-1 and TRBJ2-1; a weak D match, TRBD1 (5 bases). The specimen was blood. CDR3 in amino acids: CATSAPDRSSYNEQFF. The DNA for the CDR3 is TGTGCCACCAGTGCCCCCGACAGAAGCTCCTACAATGAGCAGTTCTTC.